This T cell receptor beta chain was profiled in a study of CD8+ T cells in alopecia areata. Study-level results: Scalp clonality and expanded CD8+ clones among the top 100 showed significant decreases with tofacitinib. A large proportion of expanded lesional clones were detected persisting in scalp and blood during tofacitinib.

Described treatment: oral pan-JAK inhibitor, 5-10 mg twice daily. Peripheral blood, together with lesional scalp punch biopsies, was collected from alopecia areata patients. The sample holds a few counts of this clone. Its antigen is not known. cDNA prepared by RNA extraction and subsequent reverse transcription served as the template for sequencing. Data came from immunoSEQ multiplex PCR; TCRdb stores just in-frame clones and leaves some out. The data show about 190,000 clones, roughly three fifths seen once. Germline V CDR1 and CDR2: SQVTM, ANQGSEA. This CDR3 region has 11 residues. Trimming removed 7 bases at V and 14 bases at J, with 18 bases between.

The source was CD4+ T cells sorted from blood, collected at week 4, from a patient treated with tofacitinib. The J gene is TRBJ2-1, the V gene TRBV29-1; D tentatively fits TRBD1 or TRBD2 (5 bases each). The origin of this receptor is a human donor with alopecia areata. CDR3 nucleotide sequence: TGCAGCGCTCAAGACAAAAGAGGGGAGTTCTTC. It specifies CSAQDKRGEFF.